This T cell receptor beta chain was retrieved from a study of T-cell memory formation after mild COVID-19. Overall study: The two donors had largely donor-specific TCR clusters.

CDR3 length equals 16 residues. J lost 4 bases, V lost 3 bases, and 5 bases had no gene match. The V gene's germline CDR1 is MDHEN and CDR2 SYDVKM. Notes on the study in general: Of the contracting clones, CD4+ ones lay mainly in CM and EM, and CD8+ ones in EMRA. Researchers found some responding clones in pre-infection memory, a sign that cross-reactive memory joined.

As regards this clonotype: Its specificity is unknown.

Using its own MiXCR run on the 5' RACE reads, TCRdb lists one record per CDR3 protein. The sample carries over 300,000 distinct CDR3 sequences, 20% to 25% recorded once. The genes are TRBV28 and TRBJ2-6, with 8 bases lining up with TRBD1. Source material: PBMCs or a T cell subset sorted from them (not recorded which). This TCR derives from a man between 18 and 29 years old who had mild COVID-19 (a few samples of this study predate the infection). Cell type and time point are not known. The CDR3 DNA reads as TGTGCCAGCAGTTTCCAGGGGGCGGCAGGGGCCAACGTCCTGACTTTC. Encoded protein: CASSFQGAAGANVLTF.